This T cell receptor beta chain was profiled in a study of blood T cell repertoires in COVID-19. Study details: There were acute and convalescent COVID-19 samples, and they came from the United States, Italy and Spain. From T cells, B-cell-depleted T cells, or PBMCs came the material, which was cDNA or gDNA.

The V end was cut by 4 bases, the J end by 5 bases, with 14 bases between. The CDR3 is made up of 15 amino acids. Looked up from germline, CDR1 is KGHDR and CDR2 is SFDVKD. Under the authors' procedure: Nucleated cell counts were estimated from reference gene primer amplification. Repertoires were generated with immunoSEQ multiplex PCR, while TCRdb's copy carries only in-frame clones and drops some. V and J calls and clone size are those listed in that table; D and trimming were worked out from the DNA. The data contain fewer than 35,000 clones, more than 85% of them singletons. Sequenced sample: peripheral blood. The chain uses TRBV24-1 and TRBJ1-5; D unresolved. This TCR derives from a woman older than 75 with active or convalescent COVID-19. The CDR3 DNA reads TGTGCCACCAGTGAGGCCGGGGAAAGAGATCAGCCCCAGCATTTT. Translating gives CATSEAGERDQPQHF.